What follows are 11 T cell receptor beta chains derived from one specimen sequenced in a study of B cell selection in AIRE deficiency. Data came from immunoSEQ multiplex PCR; TCRdb stores just in-frame clones and leaves some out. The table includes fewer than 15,000 clones, about 93% detected once. Regulatory T cells were sorted as CD4+CD25hiCD127low/negative cells. Sequencing was carried out using Tregs sorted from PBMCs. The receptors stem from a human donor with AIRE deficiency.

The rearrangement joins TRBV7-9 to TRBJ2-5, with 12 bases that match TRBD2. Germline CDR1 SEHNR, CDR2 FQNEAQ (reference sequence). The V and J ends lost 5 bases and 3 bases, in that order; junction bases with no gene match: 13. This CDR3 has 18 amino acids. CDR3 region: CASSHLAGGLTFEETQYF. As DNA, the CDR3 is TGTGCCAGCAGCCATCTAGCGGGAGGGCTCACGTTCGAAGAGACCCAGTACTTC. The full variable domain, its missing parts supplied by reference TRBV7-9 and TRBJ2-5, is DTGVSQNPRHKITKRGQNVTFRCDPISEHNRLYWYRQTLGQGPEFLTYFQNEAQLEKSRLLSDRFSAERPKGSFSTLEIQRTEQGDSAMYLCASSHLAGGLTFEETQYFGPGTRLLVL.

This rearrangement joins TRBV27 to TRBJ1-2; TRBD1 matches 7 bases. V was pared by 3 bases and J by 4 bases, with 14 bases of the junction left unmatched. Per germline, CDR1 MNHEY and CDR2 SMNVEV (reference sequence). The CDR3 length is 17 residues. CDR3 protein: CASSLRGPSLPRYGYTF. The DNA for the CDR3 is TGTGCCAGCAGTTTGAGGGGGCCGAGCCTTCCCCGCTATGGCTACACCTTC.

J is TRBJ2-7 and V is TRBV2; 8 nucleotides line up with TRBD2. V lost 7 bases to trimming and J lost 3 bases; unmatched junction nucleotides: 11. This CDR3 spans 15 amino acids. Germline V lookup: CDR1 SNHLY, CDR2 FYNNEI. CDR3 nucleotide sequence: TGTGCCAGCACGCTTCCGGGACTAGGGATCTACGAGCAGTACTTC. It encodes CASTLPGLGIYEQYF.

This chain connects TRBV5-1 to TRBJ2-5, with D perhaps TRBD1 (7 bases). The CDR3 loop spans 14 amino acids. Germline V gene sequence: CDR1 SGHRS, CDR2 YFSETQ. The V end lost 4 bases, the J end lost 5 bases, and 15 bases lay between the germline ends. The CDR3 DNA reads as TGCGCCAGCAGCCTCAGGGGGGAAGTCGAGACCCAGTACTTC. It translates to CASSLRGEVETQYF. Using reference TRBV5-1 and TRBJ2-5 for the parts outside the CDR3, the full variable domain is KAGVTQTPRYLIKTRGQQVTLSCSPISGHRSVSWYQQTPGQGLQFLFEYFSETQRNKGNFPGRFSGRQFSNSRSEMNVSTLELGDSALYLCASSLRGEVETQYFGPGTRLLVL.

This CDR3 reads CASSIVEGETQYF. For the CDR3, the DNA is TGTGCCAGTAGTATAGTTGAGGGAGAGACCCAGTACTTC. The chain joins TRBV19 to TRBJ2-5; possible D gene TRBD2, 5 bases. The length of the CDR3 is 13 residues. Germline V gene sequence: CDR1 LNHDA, CDR2 SQIVND (reference sequence). The ends were cut back, 1 base at V and 4 bases at J, with 7 bases in the middle.

The chain joins TRBV20-1 to TRBJ2-5, with D unclear. Germline V gives CDR1 DFQATT, CDR2 SNEGSKA (reference sequence). The CDR3 loop spans 11 amino acids. The V end lost 4 bases, the J end lost 2 bases, and 5 bases lay between the germline ends. CDR3 in DNA: TGCAGTGCTATCGGACAAGAGACCCAGTACTTC. Its protein is CSAIGQETQYF.

The V and J genes are TRBV7-2 and TRBJ1-5; no reliable D call. V shed 2 bases and J shed 0 bases, with 8 bases lying between them. Germline V lookup: CDR1 SGHTA, CDR2 FQGNSA. The CDR3 is 15 residues long. In DNA, the CDR3 is TGTGCCAGCAGCTTACGGGCGAGTAGCAATCAGCCCCAGCATTTT. This encodes CASSLRASSNQPQHF.

CDR3 residues: CASKSGGAHTGELFF. CDR3 nucleotide sequence: TGCGCCAGCAAATCGGGAGGGGCGCACACCGGGGAGCTGTTTTTT. The gene calls are TRBV4-3 and TRBJ2-2, with 8 bases fitting TRBD2. Germline CDR1 LGHNA, CDR2 YSLEER. The CDR3 runs to 15 residues. V lost 7 bases to trimming and J lost 3 bases; unmatched junction nucleotides: 7.

This clone was observed once. The chain links TRBV7-2 to TRBJ2-2, with 10 nucleotides matching TRBD2. V shed 5 bases, J shed 9 bases, and the junction held 9 bases outside the gene matches. This CDR3 comprises 15 residues. The germline CDR1 and CDR2 sequences are SGHTA and FQGNSA. The CDR3 protein is CASSQRTSGVRELFF. CDR3 coding DNA: TGTGCCAGCAGCCAACGGACTAGCGGCGTCAGGGAGCTGTTTTTT.

The V call is TRBV5-3, the J call TRBJ2-1; 9 positions match TRBD2. TRBV5-3 counts as an open reading frame of uncertain function. With V trimmed by 0 bases and J by 4 bases, 5 bases remained unmatched. The CDR3 is 16 residues long. DNA for the CDR3: TGTGCCAGAAGCTTGGACAGACTAGCGGTTTACAATGAGCAGTTCTTC. Translation: CARSLDRLAVYNEQFF.

This chain links TRBV25-1 with TRBJ2-7; the match to TRBD2 covers 11 bases. This CDR3 contains 13 residues. The trim removed 8 bases at V and 7 bases at J, leaving 7 bases unmatched. Germline V CDR1 and CDR2: MGHDK, SYGVNS. This CDR3 is CASGTSGRKEQYF. The CDR3 nucleotides read TGTGCCAGCGGAACTAGCGGGAGAAAGGAGCAGTACTTC.